Following are 22 T cell receptor beta chains from one sample sequenced in a study of control samples from healthy donors and cancer patients. Here immunoSEQ multiplex PCR was the method, and the copy in TCRdb shows in-frame clones only, minus some. The data hold approximately 27,000 clones, with roughly 85% observed a single time. Sequences were obtained from PBMCs. Receptor source: a woman aged 55-75 years with head and neck cancer.

The chain couples TRBV2 to TRBJ2-2; D is possibly TRBD2 (6 bases). V was trimmed by 5 bases and J by 4 bases, leaving 14 bases between them. Germline V CDR1 and CDR2: SNHLY, FYNNEI. The CDR3 is 15 amino acids. CDR3 in DNA: TGTGCCAGCAGTCTAGCGCGTTCGTCCACCGGGGAGCTGTTTTTT. This encodes CASSLARSSTGELFF.

The chain joins TRBV19 to TRBJ1-1; unclear D gene. The germline V and J ends were trimmed by 1 base and 0 bases, with 6 bases remaining between them. The V gene's germline CDR1 is LNHDA and CDR2 SQIVND (reference sequence). This CDR3 has 14 amino acids. For the CDR3, the DNA is TGTGCCAGTAGTATAGGCAGGTTGAACACTGAAGCTTTCTTT. This encodes CASSIGRLNTEAFF.

The rearrangement uses TRBV21-1 and TRBJ2-7. TRBV21-1 corresponds to a pseudogene. This CDR3 has 14 amino acids. For the CDR3, the DNA is TGTGCCAGCAGCAAAGTGGGGGTCAACTACGAGCAGTACTTC. Its protein product is CASSKVGVNYEQYF.

The chain carries TRBV28 and TRBJ2-2; D remains ambiguous. The CDR3 covers 12 residues. CDR1 is MDHEN, CDR2 SYDVKM, per germline. Between the trimmed V and J ends, which lost 8 bases and 5 bases, there was a span of 9 bases. Written as DNA, the CDR3 is TGTGCCAGCGTTACCGCAACCGGGGAGCTGTTTTTT. Translated, it gives CASVTATGELFF.

V and J are TRBV12-3 or TRBV12-4 and TRBJ2-3, with TRBD1 identical over 8 bases. The CDR3 spans 12 residues. The J segment lost 9 bases and the V segment lost 7 bases, leaving 6 bases of the junction unmatched. The CDR3 bases are TGTGCCAGCAACTACGGACAGGGCACGCAGTATTTT. This codes for CASNYGQGTQYF.

V usage is TRBV15 and J usage is TRBJ1-1; D possibly corresponds to TRBD1 (5 bases). Trimming removed 0 bases from V and 1 base from J, with 9 bases in between. CDR3 length equals 15 residues. Germline V gene sequence: CDR1 LNHNV, CDR2 YYDKDF (reference sequence). The CDR3 region is CATSRDKTGNTEAFF. CDR3 bases: TGTGCCACCAGCAGAGATAAAACAGGGAACACTGAAGCTTTCTTT. The whole variable domain, filled in from reference TRBV15 and TRBJ1-1, reads DAMVIQNPRYQVTQFGKPVTLSCSQTLNHNVMYWYQQKSSQAPKLLFHYYDKDFNNEADTPDNFQSRRPNTSFCFLDIRSPGLGDTAMYLCATSRDKTGNTEAFFGQGTRLTVV.

The chain recombines TRBV6-1 with TRBJ1-4, with D uncertain. CDR3 size: 16 residues. V was clipped by 1 base and J by 0 bases, with 9 bases between them. The germline V gene encodes CDR1 MNHNS and CDR2 SASEGT. CDR3 loop: CASSEGGIATNEKLFF. CDR3 DNA: TGTGCCAGCAGTGAAGGAGGAATAGCAACTAATGAAAAACTGTTTTTT.

The rearrangement uses TRBV6-5 and TRBJ2-7; the D is unclear. Germline CDR1 reads MNHEY; CDR2 reads SVGAGI. The CDR3 sequence is 14 residues long. V was pared by 4 bases and J by 3 bases, with 13 bases between. For the CDR3, the DNA is TGTGCCAGCAGTTGGTCCGCAGGTAACTACGAGCAGTACTTC. Translating it yields CASSWSAGNYEQYF.

The CDR3 DNA is TGTGCCAGCAGCCCATCGGGGGGGAACACTGAAGCTTTCTTT. Protein sequence: CASSPSGGNTEAFF. The rearrangement joins TRBV13 to TRBJ1-1; D is possibly TRBD1 (5 bases). This CDR3 has 14 residues. Germline V gene lookup returns CDR1 PRHDT and CDR2 FYEKMQ (reference sequence). V was trimmed by 5 bases and J by 1 base, leaving 11 bases between them. Based on the CDR3 plus reference TRBV13 and TRBJ1-1, the full variable domain is AAGVIQSPRHLIKEKRETATLKCYPIPRHDTVYWYQQGPGQDPQFLISFYEKMQSDKGSIPDRFSAQQFSDYHSELNMSSLELGDSALYFCASSPSGGNTEAFFGQGTRLTVV.

This clone was counted between two and nine times. The CDR3 spells CASSLDRNTDTQYF. The DNA for the CDR3 is TGTGCCAGCAGCTTAGATCGGAACACAGATACGCAGTATTTT. The J gene is TRBJ2-3, the V gene TRBV11-2; D is ambiguous. CDR1 is SGHAT and CDR2 is FQNNGV in the germline V gene. The CDR3 is 14 amino acids. V lost 0 bases, J lost 2 bases, and 6 bases lay in between.

This sequence joins TRBV4-1 and TRBJ1-1; D unclear. From germline, CDR1 is MGHRA and CDR2 YSYEKL. This CDR3 is 13 amino acids long. V was pared by 5 bases and J by 0 bases, with 7 bases between. CDR3 in DNA: TGCGCCAGCAGCGCCCGATTGAACACTGAAGCTTTCTTT. This sequence encodes CASSARLNTEAFF.

The chain couples TRBV20-1 to TRBJ1-2; possibly TRBD1 for D (5 bases). The CDR3 covers 14 residues. Germline V gene data show CDR1 as DFQATT and CDR2 as SNEGSKA (reference sequence). With 3 bases removed from V and 4 bases from J, the gap between germline ends came to 15 bases. The CDR3 DNA reads as TGCAGTGCTAGTATGCAGGGTCGTGGCTATGGCTACACCTTC. This codes for CSASMQGRGYGYTF.

The CDR3 sequence is CATRLAVTYEQYF. The CDR3 region has the DNA TGTGCCACCCGACTAGCGGTAACCTACGAGCAGTACTTC. This chain joins TRBV15 and TRBJ2-7, with 9 bases identical to TRBD2. Germline CDR1 is LNHNV and CDR2 is YYDKDF (reference sequence). Trimming cost V 8 bases and J 2 bases; bases outside gene matches: 4. The length of the CDR3 is 13 residues.

This clone was seen a few times. The chain has TRBV7-2 and TRBJ2-5; 11 bases align to TRBD2. The J segment lost 5 bases and the V segment lost 4 bases, leaving 6 bases of the junction unmatched. The CDR3 totals 15 residues. The germline CDR1 and CDR2 sequences are SGHTA and FQGNSA. The CDR3 here is CASSWGLAAGETQYF. The CDR3 bases are TGTGCCAGCAGCTGGGGACTAGCGGCCGGGGAGACCCAGTACTTC.

The rearrangement joins TRBV4-3 to TRBJ2-1; no reliable D call. Per the germline V gene, CDR1 is LGHNA and CDR2 is YSLEER. Trimming shortened V by 5 bases and J by 3 bases, and 8 bases separated the two germline ends. The CDR3 consists of 13 residues. This CDR3 reads CASSSQNYNEQFF. CDR3 nucleotide sequence: TGCGCCAGCAGCAGTCAGAACTACAATGAGCAGTTCTTC.

This chain connects TRBV6-5 to TRBJ2-7; no clear D. Germline values: CDR1 MNHEY, CDR2 SVGAGI. The CDR3 covers 14 residues. Trimming stripped 7 bases from V and 0 bases from J, with 13 bases between. CDR3 bases: TGTGCCAGCACCGAGACGACCGCCTCCTACGAGCAGTACTTC. This sequence encodes CASTETTASYEQYF.

The genes are TRBV29-1 and TRBJ2-3, with a weak D call TRBD2 (6 bases). V lost 3 bases, J lost 11 bases, and 18 bases lay in between. Germline values: CDR1 SQVTM, CDR2 ANQGSEA. This CDR3 has 13 residues. The CDR3 loop reads CSVDARPAGWQYF. CDR3 nucleotide sequence: TGCAGCGTTGACGCAAGACCAGCGGGCTGGCAGTATTTT.

The chain recombines TRBV19 with TRBJ1-5; 7 nucleotides match TRBD1. Germline CDR1 is LNHDA and CDR2 is SQIVND (reference sequence). CDR3 length: 12 amino acids. Trimming at V came to 6 bases and at J to 9 bases, leaving 5 bases not matched to a gene. CDR3 DNA: TGTGCCAGTAGCGGGGACAGCCTGCCCCAGCATTTT. Translated, it gives CASSGDSLPQHF.

The genes are TRBV2 and TRBJ1-1; D uncertain. Germline CDR1 reads SNHLY; CDR2 reads FYNNEI. The CDR3 is 13 residues long. V dropped 2 bases and J dropped 5 bases, with 9 bases sitting between them. In DNA, the CDR3 is TGTGCCAGCAGTGAACGCCAGCTTACTGAAGCTTTCTTT. Its translation: CASSERQLTEAFF.

This clone was seen a handful of times. V usage is TRBV4-3 and J usage is TRBJ2-5, with D possibly matching TRBD2 (5 bases). CDR3 length: 15 amino acids. Germline CDR1 and CDR2: LGHNA and YSLEER. V gave up 4 bases and J gave up 1 base, with 13 bases separating them. CDR3 residues: CASSPNTRRQETQYF. The DNA for the CDR3 is TGCGCCAGCAGCCCGAATACTAGACGCCAAGAGACCCAGTACTTC.

Here the CDR3 reads CASSQGPNTEAFF. CDR3 sequence (DNA): TGTGCCAGCAGCCAGGGACCAAACACTGAAGCTTTCTTT. The J gene is TRBJ1-1, the V gene TRBV9; D possibly corresponds to TRBD1 (5 bases). The length of the CDR3 is 13 residues. Germline CDR1 SGDLS, CDR2 YYNGEE. Trimming removed 4 bases at V and 2 bases at J, with 9 bases between.

V usage is TRBV5-1 and J usage is TRBJ1-1; the match to TRBD1 covers 9 bases. Trimming at V came to 4 bases and at J to 5 bases, leaving 6 bases not matched to a gene. This CDR3 is 14 amino acids long. Germline values: CDR1 SGHRS, CDR2 YFSETQ. The CDR3 is CASSTTGGSTEAFF. The CDR3 region has the DNA TGCGCCAGCAGCACTACAGGGGGCTCGACTGAAGCTTTCTTT.